Following are 10 T cell receptor beta chains from one sample sequenced in a study of T cell repertoires in cytomegalovirus infection. The antigens of these receptors remain unknown. Each CDR3 protein is one row after TCRdb ran MiXCR on the reads. Of approximately 910,000 distinct CDR3 sequences listed, approximately 32% are singletons. This specimen consisted of cultured CD8+ T cells from PBMCs, obtained from culture after CMV antigen stimulation. These receptors were obtained from a human donor in good health (CMV status not recorded). Some clones in this sample may be carry-over from other donors' samples.

The chain links TRBV5-5 to TRBJ2-3, with TRBD1 as a possible D gene (5 bases). Per germline, CDR1 SGHKS and CDR2 YYEKEE (reference sequence). V was pared by 0 bases and J by 0 bases, with 11 bases between. The CDR3 runs 16 residues. CDR3 nucleotide sequence: TGTGCCAGCAGCTTGGCCCGGCCAGGGAGCACAGATACGCAGTATTTT. This sequence encodes CASSLARPGSTDTQYF.

This clonotype occurred once. The V gene is TRBV28, the J gene TRBJ2-5; D may be TRBD1 (5 bases). From germline, CDR1 is MDHEN and CDR2 SYDVKM. Between the trimmed V and J ends, which lost 6 bases and 4 bases, there was a span of 12 bases. The CDR3 length is 13 residues. The CDR3 loop is CASRLTVTETQYF. The DNA of the CDR3 is TGTGCCAGCAGACTGACAGTCACAGAGACCCAGTACTTC.

J is TRBJ2-5 and V is TRBV24-1; weak D call: TRBD1 (6 bases). Germline V gene lookup returns CDR1 KGHDR and CDR2 SFDVKD. Between the trimmed V and J ends, which lost 6 bases and 2 bases, there was a span of 15 bases. This CDR3 comprises 15 residues. The CDR3 sequence is CATSFYRDEQETQYF. The DNA for the CDR3 is TGTGCCACCAGTTTTTACAGGGATGAACAAGAGACCCAGTACTTC.

This clonotype was recorded once. The chain uses TRBV29-1 and TRBJ1-2; D is ambiguous. This CDR3 has 10 residues. V was pared by 6 bases and J by 8 bases, with 10 bases between. Germline CDR1 and CDR2: SQVTM and ANQGSEA. This CDR3 reads CSVHGSGYTF. The CDR3 DNA follows: TGCAGCGTCCACGGGTCGGGCTACACCTTC.

In this sample, this clonotype turned up a few times. The chain combines TRBV7-6 with TRBJ2-5; TRBD2 matches 8 bases. V dropped 5 bases and J dropped 2; count of bases not matched to a gene: 10. CDR1 SGHVS and CDR2 FNYEAQ come from the germline V gene. The CDR3 is 16 residues long. CDR3 loop: CASSRPGGQGQETQYF. CDR3 nucleotide sequence: TGTGCCAGCAGCCGACCGGGGGGGCAAGGACAAGAGACCCAGTACTTC. The full variable domain, its missing parts supplied by reference TRBV7-6 and TRBJ2-5, is GAGVSQSPRYKVTKRGQDVALRCDPISGHVSLYWYRQALGQGPEFLTYFNYEAQQDKSGLPNDRFSAERPEGSISTLTIQRTEQRDSAMYRCASSRPGGQGQETQYFGPGTRLLVL.

This clonotype was recorded a few times. J is TRBJ1-2 and V is TRBV4-1; tentatively, D is TRBD1 (6 bases). V was trimmed by 0 bases and J by 5 bases, leaving 16 bases between them. CDR1 and CDR2 (germline): MGHRA, YSYEKL. The CDR3 is 16 amino acids. This CDR3 reads CASSQEAGGPSYGYTF. CDR3 sequence (DNA): TGCGCCAGCAGCCAAGAGGCGGGGGGCCCATCATATGGCTACACCTTC.

The chain uses TRBV14 and TRBJ2-6, with 8 bases identical to TRBD2. V gave up 0 bases and J gave up 2 bases; unmatched junction bases: 3. Germline V CDR1 and CDR2: SGHDN, FVKESK. This CDR3 contains 17 residues. CDR3 sequence (DNA): TGTGCCAGCAGCCAAGATTTAGCGGGGACTGGGGCCAACGTCCTGACTTTC. Protein sequence: CASSQDLAGTGANVLTF.

The chain carries TRBV15 and TRBJ1-6; D remains unclear. Trimming removed 0 bases from V and 8 bases from J, with 20 bases in between. The CDR3 is made up of 18 amino acids. CDR1 is LNHNV and CDR2 is YYDKDF in the germline V gene (reference sequence). The CDR3 nucleotides read TGTGCCACCAGCAGAGATGGGAAAGGGATAAGGAAAGATTCACCCCTCCACTTT. Amino acid sequence: CATSRDGKGIRKDSPLHF.

The table lists this clonotype with a few counts. The rearrangement uses TRBV7-9 and TRBJ1-2; 8 bases line up with TRBD1. J lost 4 bases, V lost 4 bases, and 8 bases had no gene match. Germline CDR1 is SEHNR and CDR2 is FQNEAQ (reference sequence). This CDR3 contains 15 residues. This CDR3 is CASSSWTGIAYGYTF. The DNA for the CDR3 is TGTGCCAGCAGCTCCTGGACAGGGATTGCCTATGGCTACACCTTC. Using reference TRBV7-9 and TRBJ1-2 for the parts outside the CDR3, the full variable domain is DTGVSQNPRHKITKRGQNVTFRCDPISEHNRLYWYRQTLGQGPEFLTYFQNEAQLEKSRLLSDRFSAERPKGSFSTLEIQRTEQGDSAMYLCASSSWTGIAYGYTFGSGTRLTVV.

This clonotype was counted only a few times. J is TRBJ1-3 and V is TRBV4-1, with D hard to call. Trimming cost V 0 bases and J 0 bases, with 9 bases left between them. CDR1 MGHRA and CDR2 YSYEKL come from the germline V gene. The CDR3 is made up of 16 amino acids. The CDR3 region has the DNA TGCGCCAGCAGCCAAGATCCGGGTTTCTCTGGAAACACCATATATTTT. This encodes CASSQDPGFSGNTIYF.